This is a list of T cell receptor beta chains from one sample in a study of blood T cell repertoires in COVID-19. This table comes from immunoSEQ multiplex PCR, and its TCRdb copy is limited to in-frame clones, with some not included. The repertoire holds 150,000 to 200,000 clones, 88% seen once, with under 2.5% in the top ten. The sequenced material came from peripheral blood. The receptors shown here come from a man in his 70s with active or convalescent COVID-19. The CDR3 runs from the conserved cysteine through the conserved F or W. A D gene is named only where the DNA matches it firmly. A row's size may be missing; if present it is once, few, many or a size class.

v_gene	j_gene	abundance	d_gene	CDR3nt	CDR3aa
TRBV5-4	TRBJ2-3	few	TRBD2	TGTGCCAGCAGCAGCGGGACTAGCGGGGGGGCGGATACGCAGTATTTT	CASSSGTSGGADTQYF
TRBV7-8	TRBJ1-6	.	TRBD1	TGTGCCAGCAGCTTAACGGCAGGGGGCGGCCGGTCACCCCTCCACTTT	CASSLTAGGGRSPLHF
TRBV6-2/TRBV6-3	TRBJ1-5	.	TRBD1	TGTGCCAGCAGTAACGAGGGGGCCCGGCCCCAGCATTTT	CASSNEGARPQHF
TRBV28	TRBJ1-5	.	TRBD1	TGTGCCAGCAGTCAGGGGGCTGGCAATCAGCCCCAGCATTTT	CASSQGAGNQPQHF
TRBV6-5	TRBJ2-5	.	.	TGTGCCAGCAGTTGGGCGGGTCAAGAGACCCAGTACTTC	CASSWAGQETQYF
TRBV18	TRBJ1-2	.	.	TGTGCCAGCTCTTTACAATCTAACTATGGCTACACCTTC	CASSLQSNYGYTF
TRBV6-5	TRBJ1-1	.	.	TGTGCCAGCAGTTACGGCTTGGACACTGAAGCTTTCTTT	CASSYGLDTEAFF
TRBV28	TRBJ2-1	once	TRBD2	TGTGCCAGCAGGACAAGAGAGCGGGGGGGTTACAATGAGCAGTTCTTC	CASRTRERGGYNEQFF
TRBV5-4	TRBJ1-1	.	.	TGTGCCAGCAGCATCGGGGAGAACACTGAAGCTTTCTTT	CASSIGENTEAFF
TRBV7-2	TRBJ2-5	.	TRBD2	TGTGCCAGCAGCCGCGGGGGAACAGAGACCCAGTACTTC	CASSRGGTETQYF
TRBV20-1	TRBJ2-5	once	.	TGCAGTGCTATCCGGGTCGAGACCCAGTACTTC	CSAIRVETQYF
TRBV5-1	TRBJ1-1	.	TRBD1	TGCGCCAGCAGCACCGCCGGGACAGGGATGAACACTGAAGCTTTCTTT	CASSTAGTGMNTEAFF
TRBV2	TRBJ2-3	.	.	TGTGCCAGCGCAGGACTGGCAGATACGCAGTATTTT	CASAGLADTQYF
TRBV5-1	TRBJ1-1	.	.	TGCGCCAGCAGCTTGCAACCAGGGAACACTGAAGCTTTCTTT	CASSLQPGNTEAFF
TRBV10-3	TRBJ2-7	once	TRBD2	TGTGCCATCAGTGAATATGGGGGGGGGTACGAGCAGTACTTC	CAISEYGGGYEQYF
TRBV28	TRBJ1-2	.	.	TGTGCCAGCAGTTTTCGCGGGGGAGAGGTTATCGGCTATGGCTACACCTTC	CASSFRGGEVIGYGYTF
TRBV4-3	TRBJ2-7	.	TRBD1	TGCGCCAGCAGCCGAGCGACAGGGGATCCCTACGAGCAGTACTTC	CASSRATGDPYEQYF